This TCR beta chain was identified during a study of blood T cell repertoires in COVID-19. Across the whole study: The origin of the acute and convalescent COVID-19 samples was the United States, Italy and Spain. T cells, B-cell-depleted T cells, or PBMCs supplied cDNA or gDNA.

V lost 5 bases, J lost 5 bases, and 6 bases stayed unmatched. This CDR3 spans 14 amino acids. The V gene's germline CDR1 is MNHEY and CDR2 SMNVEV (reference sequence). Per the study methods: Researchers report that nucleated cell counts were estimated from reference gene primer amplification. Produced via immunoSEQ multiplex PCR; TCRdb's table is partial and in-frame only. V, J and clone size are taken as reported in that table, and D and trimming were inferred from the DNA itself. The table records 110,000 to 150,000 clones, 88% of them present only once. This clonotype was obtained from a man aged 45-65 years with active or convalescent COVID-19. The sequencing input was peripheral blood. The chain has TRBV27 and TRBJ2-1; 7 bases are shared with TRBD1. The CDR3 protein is CASSLVQGNNEQFF. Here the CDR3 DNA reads TGTGCCAGCAGTCTCGTACAGGGGAACAATGAGCAGTTCTTC.